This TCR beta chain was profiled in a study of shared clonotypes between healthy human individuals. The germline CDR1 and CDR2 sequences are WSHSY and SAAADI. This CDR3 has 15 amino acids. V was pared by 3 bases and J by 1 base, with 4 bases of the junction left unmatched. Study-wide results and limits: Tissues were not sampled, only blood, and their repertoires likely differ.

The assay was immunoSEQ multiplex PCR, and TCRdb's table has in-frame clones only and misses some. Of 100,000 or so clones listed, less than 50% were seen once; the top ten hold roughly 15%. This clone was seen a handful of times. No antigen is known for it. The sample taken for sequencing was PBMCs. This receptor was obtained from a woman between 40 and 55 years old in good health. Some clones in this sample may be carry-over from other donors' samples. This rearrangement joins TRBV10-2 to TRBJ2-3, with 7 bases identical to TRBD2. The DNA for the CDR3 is TGCGCCAGCAGTGACGTCCTAGCGGGCACAGATACGCAGTATTTT. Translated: CASSDVLAGTDTQYF.